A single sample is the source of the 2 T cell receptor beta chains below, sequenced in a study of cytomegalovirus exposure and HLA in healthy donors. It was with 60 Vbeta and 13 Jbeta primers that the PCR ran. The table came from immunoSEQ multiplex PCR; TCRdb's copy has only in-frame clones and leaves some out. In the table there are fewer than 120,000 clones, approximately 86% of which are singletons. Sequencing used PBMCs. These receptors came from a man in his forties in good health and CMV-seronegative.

CDR3 protein: CATSRGGGQGGNSPLHF. Written as DNA, the CDR3 is TGTGCCACCAGCAGAGGCGGGGGACAGGGTGGGAATTCACCCCTCCACTTT. The chain carries TRBV15 and TRBJ1-6, with TRBD1 matching over 9 bases. The V gene's germline CDR1 is LNHNV and CDR2 YYDKDF (reference sequence). This CDR3 contains 17 residues. V gave up 1 base and J gave up 7 bases; unmatched junction bases: 8.

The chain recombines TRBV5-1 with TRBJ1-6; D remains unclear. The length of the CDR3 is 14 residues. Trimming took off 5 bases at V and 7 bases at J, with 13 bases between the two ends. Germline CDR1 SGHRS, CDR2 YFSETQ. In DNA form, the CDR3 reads TGCGCCAGCAGGCCGGGGAGTGGGAATTCACCCCTCCACTTT. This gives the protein CASRPGSGNSPLHF. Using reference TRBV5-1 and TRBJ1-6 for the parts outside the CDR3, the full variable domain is KAGVTQTPRYLIKTRGQQVTLSCSPISGHRSVSWYQQTPGQGLQFLFEYFSETQRNKGNFPGRFSGRQFSNSRSEMNVSTLELGDSALYLCASRPGSGNSPLHFGNGTRLTVT.